This T cell receptor (beta chain) was captured in a study of blood T cell repertoires in COVID-19. Whole-study context: The cDNA or gDNA used as material had been derived from T cells, B-cell-depleted T cells, or PBMCs.

In the authors' workflow: Amplification with reference gene primers provided the estimates of nucleated cell counts. Some clones are missing from TCRdb's copy, which holds only in-frame ones; the method was immunoSEQ multiplex PCR. That table supplies the V and J calls and clone size; D and trimming were determined from the DNA. This table holds around 170,000 clones, approximately 90% found once. The CDR3 runs to 12 residues. V was pared by 6 bases and J by 3 bases, with 8 bases between. CDR1 and CDR2 from the germline V gene are MNHEY and SVGEGT. Sequences were obtained from peripheral blood. The TCR comes from a man aged 18 to 35 who had recovered from COVID-19. The V gene is TRBV6-2 or TRBV6-3, the J gene TRBJ2-5, with D unresolved. CDR3 nucleotides: TGTGCCAGCAGCCCTGTAGAAGAGACCCAGTACTTC. Translation gives CASSPVEETQYF.